The 20 T cell receptor beta chains below all came from one sample that was sequenced in a study of T cells in Graves' hyperthyroidism and ophthalmopathy. Researchers amplified the TCR beta CDR3 regions from RNA transcripts. First-round RT-PCR targeting the TCR CDR3 was performed with the HTBI primer set. Via MiXCR, TCRdb re-called the multiplex PCR reads, giving one row per CDR3 protein. The repertoire holds about 380,000 distinct CDR3 sequences, with approximately 17% as singletons. Input material: blood. These receptors all stem from a man aged 18 to 29 with Graves' ophthalmopathy.

This clonotype was observed a few times. The chain joins TRBV11-2 to TRBJ2-7, with TRBD1 identical over 8 bases. The CDR3 length is 15 residues. The ends lost 5 bases at V and 6 bases at J; junction bases unmatched: 12. Germline V gene lookup returns CDR1 SGHAT and CDR2 FQNNGV. The CDR3 sequence: CASSLGTGPLGEQYF. The CDR3 nucleotides read TGTGCCAGCAGCCTAGGGACAGGCCCCTTGGGCGAGCAGTACTTC.

A remark on this clonotype: One end of the junction fails to match germline, which may point to a read error. The rearrangement joins TRBV5-1 to TRBJ2-6; D gene ambiguous. Germline CDR1 SGHRS, CDR2 YFSETQ. CDR3 length: 12 residues. The CDR3 bases are TGCGCCAGCAGGTTGGAGGCCAACGTCCTGACTTTC. Translation gives CASRLEANVLTF.

On this clonotype: The germline gene is not matched at one end of the junction; a read error may be the cause. This chain joins TRBV5-4 and TRBJ1-1; no clear D. Germline CDR1 is SGHNT and CDR2 is YYREEE (reference sequence). The CDR3 length is 15 residues. Written as DNA, the CDR3 is TGTGCCAGCAGCTTGGACGGTTACATGAACGCTGAAGCTTTCTTT. Translated: CASSLDGYMNAEAFF.

This clonotype was seen just once. One end of the junction does not line up with germline, which may come from a read error. V gene TRBV15 combines with J gene TRBJ1-5; 9 positions match TRBD1. Germline CDR1 is LNHNV and CDR2 is YYDKDF (reference sequence). This CDR3 region has 15 residues. The CDR3 DNA is TGTGCCACCAGCAGTGACAGGGGGGTAAGTCAGCTCCAGCATTTT. Residues: CATSSDRGVSQLQHF.

The chain uses TRBV5-1 and TRBJ2-1, with TRBD2 matching 13 bases. Per germline, CDR1 SGHRS and CDR2 YFSETQ. J was trimmed by 0 bases and V by 4 bases; bases with no gene match: 4. This CDR3 has 17 amino acids. The CDR3 DNA reads TGCGCCAGCAGCCGACTAGCGGGGGGCTTCTCCTACAATGAGCAGTTCTTC. It translates to CASSRLAGGFSYNEQFF.

This clonotype was picked up many times. The rearrangement links TRBV5-8 to TRBJ1-2, with D possibly matching TRBD1 (5 bases). V was pared by 10 bases and J by 10 bases, with 17 bases between. This CDR3 is built from 11 residues. Germline loops: CDR1 SGHTS, CDR2 YDEGEE. CDR3 DNA sequence: TGTGCCCACCGGGGCCCCGCGTCCTACACCTTC. Its protein is CAHRGPASYTF.

Turning to this clonotype: Just one base apart from a much larger clone, this may be a read error. V usage is TRBV13 and J usage is TRBJ2-1; D is possibly TRBD1 (5 bases). CDR3 length: 13 amino acids. Germline CDR1 is PRHDT and CDR2 is FYEKMQ (reference sequence). CDR3 DNA: TGTGCCAGCAGCCGCAACAGGTACAATAAGCAGTTCTTC. Encoded protein: CASSRNRYNKQFF.

The chain has TRBV6-2 or TRBV6-3 and TRBJ1-6; D may be TRBD1 (5 bases). This CDR3 comprises 17 residues. Germline loops: CDR1 MNHEY, CDR2 SVGEGT. Deletions cut 5 bases from V and 9 bases from J, with 23 bases between. The CDR3 loop reads CASSRSRVGGHGSPLHF. The CDR3 region has the DNA TGTGCCAGCAGTCGTAGTAGGGTAGGCGGACATGGTTCACCCCTCCACTTT.

The chain joins TRBV12-3 or TRBV12-4 to TRBJ1-2; 10 positions agree with TRBD1. CDR3 size: 14 residues. V shed 6 bases, J shed 5 bases, and the junction held 6 bases outside the gene matches. CDR3 sequence (DNA): TGTGCCAGCAGCTCGACAGGGGGCGCTTATGGCTACACCTTC. Translation gives CASSSTGGAYGYTF.

This clonotype was detected many times. The chain links TRBV20-1 to TRBJ1-2; D not resolved. This CDR3 is 13 amino acids long. Germline loops: CDR1 DFQATT, CDR2 SNEGSKA (reference sequence). Between the trimmed V and J ends, which lost 5 bases and 2 bases, there was a span of 12 bases. CDR3 residues: CSAPSGENYGYTF. In DNA form, the CDR3 reads TGCAGTGCTCCCTCCGGAGAGAACTATGGCTACACCTTC.

In its sample, this clonotype was seen many times. The chain couples TRBV7-6 to TRBJ2-7, with D possibly being TRBD1 (6 bases). Germline CDR1 SGHVS, CDR2 FNYEAQ. V lost 2 bases and J lost 1, with 9 bases in between. There are 14 residues in the CDR3. The CDR3 region is CASSLSTGSYEQYF. CDR3 coding DNA: TGTGCCAGCAGCTTATCGACAGGATCCTACGAGCAGTACTTC.

The gene calls are TRBV24-1 and TRBJ2-7; 10 bases are a match to TRBD1. The V and J ends lost 4 bases and 3 bases, in that order; junction bases with no gene match: 5. From germline, CDR1 is KGHDR and CDR2 SFDVKD. The CDR3 contains 15 residues. The DNA for the CDR3 is TGTGCCACCAGTGACTCCGGGACAGGGGACTACGAGCAGTACTTC. Its protein product is CATSDSGTGDYEQYF.

This clonotype was counted ten times or more. The V call is TRBV29-1, the J call TRBJ1-2; D unclear. This CDR3 spans 12 amino acids. The V gene lost 4 bases and the J gene lost 6 bases, with 12 bases spanning the gap. Germline V gene data show CDR1 as SQVTM and CDR2 as ANQGSEA. The CDR3 is CSVGTARHGYTF. DNA of the CDR3: TGCAGCGTTGGGACGGCGCGGCATGGCTACACCTTC.

Only one count was recorded for this clonotype. The chain joins TRBV28 to TRBJ2-7, with 8 bases aligning to TRBD1. There are 15 residues in the CDR3. V dropped 4 bases and J dropped 1; count of bases not matched to a gene: 6. Germline CDR1 and CDR2: MDHEN and SYDVKM. CDR3 protein: CASSYPWTGSYEQYF. CDR3 nucleotide sequence: TGTGCCAGCAGTTACCCTTGGACAGGGTCCTACGAGCAGTACTTC.

This clonotype showed up many times. Here the CDR3 DNA reads TGCAGTGCCCTAGATGGGGAAGCGTCGTCGGGCTACACCTTC. Amino acid sequence: CSALDGEASSGYTF. V usage is TRBV20-1 and J usage is TRBJ1-2; D not certain. There are 14 residues in the CDR3. V was trimmed by 6 bases and J by 8 bases, leaving 22 bases between them. CDR1 is DFQATT, CDR2 SNEGSKA, per germline (reference sequence).

This clonotype has more than one count but fewer than ten. The chain combines TRBV14 with TRBJ1-2, with unresolved D. Trimming cost V 0 bases and J 2 bases, with 4 bases left between them. Looked up from germline, CDR1 is SGHDN and CDR2 is FVKESK. CDR3 size: 13 residues. In nucleotides, the CDR3 is TGTGCCAGCAGCCAAGACCACAACTATGGCTACACCTTC. This sequence encodes CASSQDHNYGYTF.

This clonotype occurred many times. This chain connects TRBV11-2 to TRBJ1-1, with D hard to call. Germline CDR1 SGHAT, CDR2 FQNNGV. This CDR3 has 15 amino acids. With 0 bases removed from V and 0 bases from J, the gap between germline ends came to 8 bases. The CDR3 loop reads CASSLDPGMNTEAFF. CDR3 in DNA: TGTGCCAGCAGCTTAGATCCGGGGATGAACACTGAAGCTTTCTTT.

Many counts were recorded for this clonotype. This chain joins TRBV18 and TRBJ2-5; perhaps TRBD1 as D (6 bases). Deletions cut 3 bases from V and 5 bases from J, with 7 bases between. This CDR3 is 12 amino acids long. From germline, CDR1 is KGHSH and CDR2 LQKENI. The CDR3 DNA reads as TGTGCCAGCTCACCGAGGGGGGAGACCCAGTACTTC. It specifies CASSPRGETQYF.

The CDR3 spells CASSLASGPRGTDTQYF. DNA for the CDR3: TGCGCCAGCAGCTTGGCGTCAGGGCCCCGAGGCACAGATACGCAGTATTTT. This chain uses TRBV5-1 with TRBJ2-3; perhaps TRBD1 as D (5 bases). The germline V and J ends were trimmed by 0 bases and 1 base, with 15 bases remaining between them. CDR1 SGHRS and CDR2 YFSETQ come from the germline V gene. CDR3 length: 17 amino acids. The variable domain in full, with the rest retrieved from reference TRBV5-1 and TRBJ2-3, is KAGVTQTPRYLIKTRGQQVTLSCSPISGHRSVSWYQQTPGQGLQFLFEYFSETQRNKGNFPGRFSGRQFSNSRSEMNVSTLELGDSALYLCASSLASGPRGTDTQYFGPGTRLTVL.

This clonotype was found many times. The J gene is TRBJ2-5, the V gene TRBV28; 16 nucleotides align to TRBD2. The CDR3 length is 17 residues. Losses at the gene ends were 4 bases for V and 3 bases for J; bases not matched to a gene: 5. The germline V gene has CDR1 MDHEN and CDR2 SYDVKM. The CDR3 DNA reads as TGTGCCAGCAGTTCCCCGGGACTAGCGGGGGGGGAAGAGACCCAGTACTTC. Amino acids: CASSSPGLAGGEETQYF.